This T cell receptor beta chain was identified during a study of CD8+ T cells in alopecia areata. The wider study: Each day, treated patients took oral tofacitinib twice, at 5 to 10 mg per dose.

As regards this clone: Its matching antigen is unknown.

Following extraction, RNA underwent reverse transcription to cDNA, which served as the sequencing template. Here immunoSEQ multiplex PCR was the method, and the copy in TCRdb shows in-frame clones only, minus some. The table includes about 130,000 clones, 58% detected once. Per germline, CDR1 ENHRY and CDR2 SYGVKD. V shed 10 bases and J 6 bases; nucleotides not matched to a gene: 12. There are 15 residues in the CDR3. Study-wide findings and caveats: Scalp sample data also include resident alphabeta T cells from normal skin. The study found TCR sharing across patients less clear than in mice, possibly for HLA reasons.

Peripheral blood, together with lesional scalp punch biopsies, was collected from alopecia areata patients. The source was CD4+ T cells sorted from blood, collected at week 0. The genes are TRBV10-3 and TRBJ1-4; 9 positions match TRBD1. The receptor comes from a human donor with alopecia areata. DNA of the CDR3: TGTGCCACCCAGGCGGACAGGGGTACTTATGAAAAACTGTTTTTT. Its protein product is CATQADRGTYEKLFF.